This T cell receptor beta chain was recovered during a study of blood T cells in healthy people across ages. This clonotype was observed a handful of times. The antigen remains undetermined. Study-wide results and limits: The fall in TCR beta diversity per million T cells was roughly linear with age.

Then a second PCR, running about 6 to 12 cycles, was carried out with a sample-barcoded 5' primer and a J-beta primer mix. Each cDNA molecule was tagged by a template-switch adaptor with 12 random nucleotides. In TCRdb, the 5' RACE reads were re-called with MiXCR into one record per CDR3 protein. Among 1,100,000 or so distinct CDR3 sequences listed, 40% to 50% were seen once. This TCR was recovered from a woman aged 60-70 years in good health. Material for sequencing was blood.

This chain's CDR3 is CASSGGTGRTYEQYF. CDR3 DNA sequence: TGTGCCAGCAGTGGCGGGACAGGGCGGACCTACGAGCAGTACTTC. V gene TRBV28 combines with J gene TRBJ2-7, with 9 bases identical to TRBD1. Germline values: CDR1 MDHEN, CDR2 SYDVKM. Germline trimming cut 5 bases from V and 2 bases from J; bases unmatched to any gene: 7. The CDR3 is made up of 15 amino acids.